The 8 T cell receptor beta chains in this list originate from one sample, sequenced in a study of shared clonotypes between healthy human individuals. Measured with immunoSEQ multiplex PCR; TCRdb has only the in-frame clones, and not every one. The sample includes 470,000 or so clones, roughly 80% seen only once; the top ten take roughly an eighth. Sequencing input: PBMCs. These receptors all come from a woman aged 40-49 years in good health. Some clones in this sample may be carry-over from other donors' samples.

Remarks on this clone: One end of the junction fails to match germline, which may point to a read error. The rearrangement links TRBV5-1 to TRBJ1-2, with D possibly being TRBD1 (5 bases). In germline, CDR1 is SGHRS, CDR2 YFSETQ. The CDR3 totals 9 residues. The CDR3 spells CASSLGQSF. The DNA of the CDR3 is TGCGCCAGCAGCTTGGGACAGAGCTTC.

The V call is TRBV6-1, the J call TRBJ2-7, with a possible D match to TRBD2 (6 bases). CDR3 length: 14 residues. Germline V gene data show CDR1 as MNHNS and CDR2 as SASEGT. V gave up 8 bases and J gave up 0 bases, with 14 bases separating them. The DNA of the CDR3 is TGTGCCAGCCGGACCGGGAGAGCCTCCTACGAGCAGTACTTC. It is translated as CASRTGRASYEQYF.

The genes are TRBV28 and TRBJ1-3; no firm D call. CDR1 MDHEN and CDR2 SYDVKM come from the germline V gene. The CDR3 contains 12 residues. V lost 6 bases and J lost 9, with 12 bases in between. The CDR3 reads CASSLTRTTIYF. For the CDR3, the DNA is TGTGCCAGCAGCCTTACCAGGACCACCATATATTTT.

This clone was recorded at least ten times. The chain carries TRBV6-1 and TRBJ2-1; no firm D call. Germline lookup yields CDR1 MNHNS and CDR2 SASEGT. Deletions cut 7 bases from V and 5 bases from J, with 12 bases between. The CDR3 sequence is 13 residues long. The CDR3 DNA reads TGTGCCAGCACCCATCTAAGGGACAATGAGCAGTTCTTC. Translation: CASTHLRDNEQFF.

This chain joins TRBV29-1 and TRBJ2-5; no clear D gene. Germline CDR1 reads SQVTM; CDR2 reads ANQGSEA. Deletions cut 7 bases from V and 5 bases from J, with 17 bases between. CDR3 length equals 13 residues. CDR3: CSARTDLLETQYF. In nucleotides, the CDR3 is TGCAGCGCCCGGACGGATCTACTTGAGACCCAGTACTTC. Looking up the rest from reference TRBV29-1 and TRBJ2-5 gives the full variable domain: SAVISQKPSRDICQRGTSLTIQCQVDSQVTMMFWYRQQPGQSLTLIATANQGSEATYESGFVIDKFPISRPNLTFSTLTVSNMSPEDSSIYLCSARTDLLETQYFGPGTRLLVL.

This clone came up once. At the DNA level, this CDR3 is encoded by other sequences in the same sample as well. This chain connects TRBV6-1 to TRBJ2-7; 10 bases are a match to TRBD2. CDR1 is MNHNS and CDR2 is SASEGT in the germline V gene. With 4 bases clipped from V and 3 bases from J, the junction kept 3 bases outside the gene matches. This CDR3 has 14 residues. This CDR3 is CASSVLAGDYEQYF. The CDR3 DNA reads TGTGCCAGCAGTGTTCTAGCGGGAGACTACGAGCAGTACTTC.

The genes are TRBV20-1 and TRBJ2-1; no definite D call. The CDR3 contains 11 residues. Germline CDR1 reads DFQATT; CDR2 reads SNEGSKA (reference sequence). V was cut by 4 bases and J by 6 bases, with 7 bases left in between. The CDR3 region is CSAILGNEQFF. The CDR3 DNA reads TGCAGTGCTATCTTGGGCAATGAGCAGTTCTTC.

The chain couples TRBV29-1 to TRBJ1-2, with 9 bases lining up with TRBD1. Germline trimming cut 5 bases from V and 2 bases from J; bases unmatched to any gene: 9. Per germline, CDR1 SQVTM and CDR2 ANQGSEA. This CDR3 contains 15 residues. CDR3 sequence reads: CSVLPGTGSNYGYTF. CDR3 bases: TGCAGCGTTTTACCCGGGACAGGGTCAAACTATGGCTACACCTTC.